This T cell receptor beta chain was recorded in a study of Tregs in tolerant kidney transplant recipients. Some clones are missing from TCRdb's copy, which holds only in-frame ones; the method was immunoSEQ multiplex PCR. The table shows roughly 40,000 clones, with around 95% occurring only once. As for this clone: The antigen is unknown.

Study-level findings and limits: Biological reproducibility was not directly addressed in this study.

CDR1 is SGHTA, CDR2 FQGNSA, per germline. V was cut by 4 bases and J by 0 bases, with 16 bases left in between. CDR3 length: 18 amino acids. The gene calls are TRBV7-2 and TRBJ2-6; the D call may be TRBD1 or TRBD2 (7 bases each). The sequenced material came from Tregs from blood cultured with allogeneic cells. This clonotype originated in a human donor in good health. CDR3 sequence (DNA): TGTGCCAGCAGCTCTAAGCGGGACAGCCTCTCTGGGGCCAACGTCCTGACTTTC. It encodes CASSSKRDSLSGANVLTF.